This T cell receptor (beta chain) was sequenced during a study of blood T cell repertoires in COVID-19 (dated by TCRdb to the early 2020s). As for the study more broadly: Samples covering the acute and convalescent phases of COVID-19 were provided by collaborators in the United States, Italy and Spain. The material from the prospective study consisted of cDNA or gDNA derived from T cells, B-cell-depleted T cells, or PBMCs. The dataset comprised deeply sampled blood TCRbeta repertoires from subjects exposed to, actively infected with, or recovered from COVID-19. The repertoires were released in a freely available public database intended as a resource for research on the immune response to SARS-CoV-2. Samples came from the ongoing ImmuneRACE study (first 160 participants) plus 1,254 subjects from 6 global collaborators. A de-identified subject ID, COVID-19 status, age in years and sex were almost always included in the sample metadata. Where available, HLA class I and class II types were taken from metadata supplied by the sample provider and were not determined by assay-based typing.

The paper's findings and limits, for the study overall: Clinical and demographic metadata were provided uncurated, with the amount varying by source and participant.

One collaborating source in Seattle enrolled patients during active infection and followed them longitudinally through the course of disease. The collaborating institutions used their own protocols to collect whole blood in K2EDTA tubes. For TCRbeta analysis, collaborator samples were shipped as frozen whole blood, as isolated PBMCs, or as DNA extracted from either sample type. With regard to this clone: The clone's antigen remains unknown. Base qualities are not recorded, but no much larger clone differs from it by a single base.

The immunoSEQ Assay, a bias-controlled multiplex PCR, was used to amplify TCRbeta CDR3 regions from genomic DNA. Per the source publication's procedure: The number of nucleated cells in each sample was estimated from the amplification of reference gene primers within the assay. To quantify the absolute abundance of each unique TCRbeta CDR3 rearrangement, sequence reads were collapsed and filtered. Productive Simpson clonality was computed per sample as the square root of Simpson's diversity index over productive rearrangements. TCRdb mirrors the immuneACCESS table, restricted to in-frame sequences. Some clones are absent from its copies; in checked studies, under half trace to an unresolved V gene, and the reason for the others is unknown. V and J calls and clone size follow that table, whereas D and trimming were derived from the DNA. This sample is represented by almost 200,000 clones; about four fifths of them were singletons. The ten top clones hold about 6.5% of the sample.

The CDR3 spans 14 residues, from the cysteine through the phenylalanine. The DNA shown is the 42-base CDR3, in frame from base 1. Deletion took 5 bases off V and 9 bases off J, with a span of 17 bases between the germline ends. The germline V gene (reference sequence) yields LNHDA for CDR1 and SQIVND for CDR2. Recombination linked TRBV19 to TRBJ2-1; possibly the D gene is TRBD2, per 7 matching bases. This sequence originates from a woman aged 40 to 50 with COVID-19, enrolled during active disease. Sequenced input: peripheral blood. The sequence in DNA is TGTGCCAGTAGTGAGGGGGGAGGGCCGGTTGAGCAGTTCTTC. Its translation reads: CASSEGGGPVEQFF.